The 30 T cell receptor beta chains presented below share a single source sample, sequenced in a study of blood T cell repertoires in COVID-19. This table comes from immunoSEQ multiplex PCR, and its TCRdb copy is limited to in-frame clones, with some not included. The sample gives some 28,000 clones, under 90% of which show up once; more than 15% is in the top ten. Sequenced sample: peripheral blood. These receptor sequences come from a man between 65 and 85 years old with active COVID-19.

The count of this clone is one. The chain couples TRBV7-2 to TRBJ2-7; weak D call: TRBD2 (6 bases). CDR3 size: 14 residues. V was clipped by 1 base and J by 9 bases, with 16 bases between them. CDR1 is SGHTA and CDR2 is FQGNSA in the germline V gene. The CDR3, as DNA: TGTGCCAGCAGCTTAGAACGGGGGACCACTGTGCAGTACTTC. Encoded protein: CASSLERGTTVQYF.

This clone was counted between two and nine times. The chain is built from TRBV20-1 and TRBJ1-2, with D unresolved. CDR3 length equals 10 residues. Germline CDR1 and CDR2: DFQATT and SNEGSKA (reference sequence). V was shortened by 6 bases and J by 3 bases, with 5 bases between the two germline ends. CDR3 DNA: TGCAGTGCAGGAGACTATGGCTACACCTTC. Translation gives CSAGDYGYTF.

The V gene is TRBV5-1, the J gene TRBJ2-7; 10 positions match TRBD1. In germline, CDR1 is SGHRS, CDR2 YFSETQ. V was clipped by 2 bases and J by 1 base; unmatched bases: 6. This CDR3 comprises 16 residues. The CDR3 spells CASSLRDRGDSYEQYF. CDR3 bases: TGCGCCAGCAGCTTACGGGACAGGGGCGATTCCTACGAGCAGTACTTC.

The chain employs TRBV7-2 and TRBJ2-1, with a tentative D call TRBD1 (6 bases). V lost 4 bases, J lost 8 bases, and 15 bases lay in between. This CDR3 region has 14 residues. Germline V gene data show CDR1 as SGHTA and CDR2 as FQGNSA. The CDR3 sequence is CASSSTGRVYEQFF. The CDR3 region has the DNA TGTGCCAGCAGCTCCACAGGGCGTGTCTATGAGCAGTTCTTC.

The chain uses TRBV29-1 and TRBJ2-5, with 14 nucleotides matching TRBD2. Trimming removed 6 bases from V and 1 base from J; junction bases left unmatched: 4. This CDR3 region has 15 residues. In germline, CDR1 is SQVTM, CDR2 ANQGSEA. The CDR3 DNA reads as TGCAGCGTAGGGGGACTAGCGGGGGCCCAAGAGACCCAGTACTTC. Amino acid sequence: CSVGGLAGAQETQYF.

In nucleotides, the CDR3 is TGTGCCAGCAGTTTATTAGGGGTCATGAATTCACCCCTCCACTTT. This codes for CASSLLGVMNSPLHF. The gene calls are TRBV27 and TRBJ1-6, with D possibly being TRBD1 (5 bases). V was pared by 1 base and J by 7 bases, with 11 bases between. The CDR3 contains 15 residues. Germline loops: CDR1 MNHEY, CDR2 SMNVEV (reference sequence).

The genes are TRBV6-1 and TRBJ2-5, with 8 positions matching TRBD1. The ends lost 1 base at V and 5 bases at J; junction bases unmatched: 6. CDR3 length equals 15 residues. The germline V gene has CDR1 MNHNS and CDR2 SASEGT. The CDR3 nucleotides read TGTGCCAGCAGTGAAGGGACAGGGTATATGGAGACCCAGTACTTC. This translates into CASSEGTGYMETQYF.

The DNA for the CDR3 is TGTGCCAGCAGTACCTTACAGGGCCGGTCCTACGAGCAGTACTTC. Translation: CASSTLQGRSYEQYF. This rearrangement joins TRBV28 to TRBJ2-7, with a weak D call TRBD1 (6 bases). The CDR3 contains 15 residues. V lost 5 bases to trimming and J lost 1 base, with 15 bases between them. CDR1 is MDHEN and CDR2 is SYDVKM in the germline V gene.

CDR3 amino acids: CASSFRQGATYEQYF. CDR3 DNA: TGTGCCAGCAGTTTTCGACAGGGGGCCACCTACGAGCAGTACTTC. This sequence joins TRBV27 and TRBJ2-7; 10 nucleotides align to TRBD1. The junction had 4 bases not matched to a gene; V was cut back by 3 bases and J by 2 bases. This CDR3 has 15 amino acids. The germline V gene has CDR1 MNHEY and CDR2 SMNVEV (reference sequence).

J is TRBJ1-3 and V is TRBV11-3, with 7 bases fitting TRBD1. V lost 0 bases, J lost 4 bases, and 0 bases stayed unmatched. This CDR3 has 14 residues. CDR1 SGHNT and CDR2 YENEEA come from the germline V gene. Here the CDR3 reads CASSLEGGGNTIYF. DNA of the CDR3: TGTGCCAGCAGCTTAGAAGGGGGCGGAAACACCATATATTTT.

A single count supports this clone. The chain is built from TRBV5-1 and TRBJ2-2; perhaps TRBD1 as D (6 bases). In germline, CDR1 is SGHRS, CDR2 YFSETQ. Trimming shortened V by 5 bases and J by 0 bases, and 14 bases separated the two germline ends. The CDR3 spans 16 residues. CDR3: CASRFSGTSNTGELFF. The CDR3, as DNA: TGCGCCAGCAGATTCTCCGGGACATCGAACACCGGGGAGCTGTTTTTT.

The CDR3 reads CASSLQLGSDTQYF. The DNA for the CDR3 is TGTGCCAGCAGCTTACAACTAGGGTCCGATACGCAGTATTTT. The V gene is TRBV7-2, the J gene TRBJ2-3; D is perhaps TRBD2 (5 bases). The length of the CDR3 is 14 residues. Trimming cost V 2 bases and J 6 bases, with 12 bases left between them. The germline V gene encodes CDR1 SGHTA and CDR2 FQGNSA.

This chain connects TRBV28 to TRBJ1-4; D gene ambiguous. This CDR3 has 12 amino acids. Trimming removed 2 bases from V and 7 bases from J, with 5 bases in between. The germline CDR1 and CDR2 sequences are MDHEN and SYDVKM. CDR3 sequence (DNA): TGTGCCAGCAGTTTACCAGGTGAAAAACTGTTTTTT. Its translation: CASSLPGEKLFF.

The chain is built from TRBV5-1 and TRBJ2-3; TRBD2 matches 10 bases. Germline assignment: CDR1 SGHRS and CDR2 YFSETQ. J was trimmed by 4 bases and V by 2 bases; bases with no gene match: 7. The CDR3 totals 16 residues. Written as DNA, the CDR3 is TGCGCCAGCAGCTTCAGAGCGGGGGGGCCATCAGATACGCAGTATTTT. It is translated as CASSFRAGGPSDTQYF.

In this sample, this clone turned up once. The V gene is TRBV19, the J gene TRBJ1-2, with 8 bases identical to TRBD1. Trimming at V came to 5 bases and at J to 4 bases, leaving 15 bases not matched to a gene. Germline CDR1 is LNHDA and CDR2 is SQIVND (reference sequence). This CDR3 is 17 amino acids long. The CDR3 loop reads CASSSHSPGQEPYGYTF. In DNA, the CDR3 is TGTGCCAGTAGTTCCCACTCACCGGGACAGGAGCCCTATGGCTACACCTTC.

This clone was recorded only once. V and J are TRBV10-2 and TRBJ1-4; 9 nucleotides align to TRBD1. Germline V gene lookup returns CDR1 WSHSY and CDR2 SAAADI. V dropped 4 bases and J dropped 7; count of bases not matched to a gene: 7. The CDR3 length is 15 residues. Here the CDR3 DNA reads TGCGCCAGCAGTGGGACCGGGACAGGGTTTGAAAAACTGTTTTTT. This gives the protein CASSGTGTGFEKLFF.

V is TRBV7-8 and J is TRBJ1-6, with TRBD1 as a possible D gene (5 bases). Trimming left V 4 bases short and J 1 base short, with 11 bases between. Germline CDR1 reads SGHVS; CDR2 reads FQNEAQ. This CDR3 spans 16 amino acids. CDR3: CASSSGEVSYNSPLHF. The CDR3 bases are TGTGCCAGCAGCTCGGGGGAGGTTTCCTATAATTCACCCCTCCACTTT.

This clone has only one observation. The rearrangement uses TRBV19 and TRBJ2-7, with D perhaps matching TRBD1 (6 bases). The CDR3 has 15 residues. The V and J ends lost 5 bases and 2 bases respectively, with 16 bases between them. Germline V lookup: CDR1 LNHDA, CDR2 SQIVND (reference sequence). CDR3 region: CASSPTDRTAYEQYF. The CDR3 DNA sequence: TGTGCCAGTAGTCCCACCGATCGGACAGCCTACGAGCAGTACTTC.

The V gene is TRBV5-4, the J gene TRBJ2-7, with 9 bases identical to TRBD2. From germline, CDR1 is SGHNT and CDR2 YYREEE (reference sequence). CDR3 length equals 17 residues. The trim removed 3 bases at V and 3 bases at J, leaving 13 bases unmatched. The CDR3 is CASSSAGGGIKGYEQYF. As DNA, the CDR3 is TGTGCCAGCAGCTCCGCGGGAGGGGGGATTAAGGGCTACGAGCAGTACTTC.

This chain links TRBV9 with TRBJ1-1; perhaps TRBD1 as D (6 bases). Trimming pared 3 bases from V and 1 base from J, leaving 10 bases between. The length of the CDR3 is 14 residues. CDR1 and CDR2 (germline): SGDLS, YYNGEE. The DNA for the CDR3 is TGTGCCAGCAGCGCAATGGACAGGAACACTGAAGCTTTCTTT. Its protein is CASSAMDRNTEAFF. Supplemented by reference TRBV9 and TRBJ1-1, the full variable domain reads DSGVTQTPKHLITATGQRVTLRCSPRSGDLSVYWYQQSLDQGLQFLIQYYNGEERAKGNILERFSAQQFPDLHSELNLSSLELGDSALYFCASSAMDRNTEAFFGQGTRLTVV.

The chain links TRBV7-8 to TRBJ2-5, with a weak D call TRBD1 (5 bases). Trimming stripped 0 bases from V and 4 bases from J, with 18 bases between. The germline CDR1 and CDR2 sequences are SGHVS and FQNEAQ. The CDR3 spans 17 residues. CDR3 protein: CASSLARRRGWGETQYF. CDR3 nucleotides: TGTGCCAGCAGCTTAGCGCGGAGAAGGGGTTGGGGAGAGACCCAGTACTTC.

This clone was recorded a few times. The chain carries TRBV6-5 and TRBJ1-4, with 7 bases that match TRBD1. Germline V CDR1 and CDR2: MNHEY, SVGAGI. The CDR3 covers 15 residues. Losses at the gene ends were 2 bases for V and 8 bases for J; bases not matched to a gene: 8. The CDR3 sequence: CASSYVDRVGEKLFF. DNA for the CDR3: TGTGCCAGCAGTTACGTCGACAGGGTCGGCGAAAAACTGTTTTTT.

The J gene is TRBJ1-2, the V gene TRBV6-5, with D possibly being TRBD1 (5 bases). CDR1 is MNHEY, CDR2 SVGAGI, per germline. The CDR3 runs 14 residues. Trimming shortened V by 6 bases and J by 4 bases, and 15 bases separated the two germline ends. The CDR3 region is CASRGRGSVYGYTF. The DNA for the CDR3 is TGTGCCAGCAGGGGTCGGGGGTCGGTCTATGGCTACACCTTC.

V usage is TRBV10-3 and J usage is TRBJ2-3; no reliable D call. CDR3 length: 16 amino acids. Germline V lookup: CDR1 ENHRY, CDR2 SYGVKD. Trimming removed 0 bases at V and 0 bases at J, with 10 bases between. The CDR3 DNA reads as TGTGCCATCAGTGAGTCCGGCGGAGAGAGCACAGATACGCAGTATTTT. Its protein product is CAISESGGESTDTQYF.

The chain uses TRBV25-1 and TRBJ2-5, with D perhaps TRBD1 (5 bases). The length of the CDR3 is 15 residues. Trimming stripped 2 bases from V and 4 bases from J, with 14 bases between. Per the germline V gene, CDR1 is MGHDK and CDR2 is SYGVNS. This chain's CDR3 is CASSEPSAGPETQYF. CDR3 DNA sequence: TGTGCCAGCAGTGAACCCTCAGCAGGGCCAGAGACCCAGTACTTC.

This rearrangement joins TRBV19 to TRBJ2-7, with 7 bases lining up with TRBD1. CDR1 is LNHDA, CDR2 SQIVND, per germline (reference sequence). There are 14 residues in the CDR3. The V segment lost 8 bases and the J segment 3 bases; nucleotides outside the gene matches: 10. The CDR3 loop reads CASGQAGQLYEQYF. CDR3 DNA sequence: TGTGCCAGTGGACAGGCGGGCCAGCTCTACGAGCAGTACTTC.

The chain recombines TRBV6-6 with TRBJ1-4; 7 nucleotides match TRBD1. Trimming at V came to 6 bases and at J to 8 bases, leaving 9 bases not matched to a gene. Germline assignment: CDR1 MNHNY and CDR2 SVGAGI (reference sequence). The CDR3 has 14 amino acids. The CDR3, as DNA: TGTGCCAGCAGCATCGGACAGGCGTCGGAAAAACTGTTTTTT. Encoded protein: CASSIGQASEKLFF.

The chain employs TRBV27 and TRBJ2-2; perhaps TRBD1 as D (6 bases). Germline values: CDR1 MNHEY, CDR2 SMNVEV (reference sequence). V shed 6 bases and J shed 0 bases, with 8 bases lying between them. CDR3 length: 14 residues. The CDR3 DNA sequence: TGTGCCAGCAGGACAGGAACGAACACCGGGGAGCTGTTTTTT. Residues: CASRTGTNTGELFF.

The CDR3 protein is CASSGESGQPQHF. The CDR3 DNA follows: TGTGCCAGCAGCGGAGAAAGTGGTCAGCCCCAGCATTTT. The chain recombines TRBV9 with TRBJ1-5; D uncertain. V was trimmed by 3 bases and J by 6 bases, leaving 10 bases between them. Germline loops: CDR1 SGDLS, CDR2 YYNGEE. The length of the CDR3 is 13 residues.

This CDR3 is CASRGTGGANGYTF. The CDR3, as DNA: TGTGCCAGCAGGGGGACAGGGGGCGCGAATGGCTACACCTTC. This chain uses TRBV2 with TRBJ1-2; 12 nucleotides align to TRBD1. This CDR3 contains 14 residues. V lost 6 bases to trimming and J lost 6 bases; unmatched junction nucleotides: 5. Per germline, CDR1 SNHLY and CDR2 FYNNEI.